This TCR beta chain came from a study of T cells in localized non-small cell lung cancer. Generated by immunoSEQ multiplex PCR, the TCRdb table keeps only in-frame clones and is missing some. The profile shows around 41,000 clones, 86% of them singletons. The germline CDR1 and CDR2 sequences are MDHEN and SYDVKM. The length of the CDR3 is 16 residues. Trimming cost V 3 bases and J 6 bases; bases outside gene matches: 13. This clone was picked up a small number of times. The antigen remains unidentified. Study observations and caveats: Prolonged overall survival went with higher T cell density in the blood.

The J gene is TRBJ1-2, the V gene TRBV28, with 7 bases that match TRBD1. Sequenced here: peripheral blood, sampled before any cancer treatment. This receptor was identified in a man aged 35 to 69 with stage I lung adenocarcinoma. The CDR3 loop reads CASSLAGGAGDNGYTF. CDR3 in DNA: TGTGCCAGCAGTTTGGCAGGGGGAGCAGGGGACAATGGCTACACCTTC.